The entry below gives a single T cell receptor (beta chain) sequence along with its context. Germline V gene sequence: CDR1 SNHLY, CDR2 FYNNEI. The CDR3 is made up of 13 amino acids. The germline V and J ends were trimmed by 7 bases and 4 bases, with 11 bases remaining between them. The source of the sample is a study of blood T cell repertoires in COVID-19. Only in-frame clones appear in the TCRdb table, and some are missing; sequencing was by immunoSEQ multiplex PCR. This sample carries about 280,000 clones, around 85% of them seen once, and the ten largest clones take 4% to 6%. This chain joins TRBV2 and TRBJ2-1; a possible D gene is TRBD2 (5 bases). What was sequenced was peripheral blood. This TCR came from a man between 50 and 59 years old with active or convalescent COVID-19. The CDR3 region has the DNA TGTGCCAGCATGGGAGCGTCTTACAATGAGCAGTTCTTC. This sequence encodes CASMGASYNEQFF.